The 9 T cell receptor beta chains below were found in one sample sequenced in a study of monozygotic twins with inflammatory bowel disease. TCRdb reanalyzed the 5' RACE reads and collapses them to one entry per CDR3 protein, without DNA. Its clone listing holds roughly 160,000 distinct CDR3 sequences. Sequencing was carried out using blood. The source of these receptors is a human donor with ulcerative colitis or Crohn's disease, or a healthy co-twin of an affected twin (not recorded which).

The chain couples TRBV20-1 to TRBJ2-1. The CDR3 totals 13 residues. Germline V gene data show CDR1 as DFQATT and CDR2 as SNEGSKA (reference sequence). The CDR3 loop is CSARTSSYNEQFF.

V usage is TRBV7-2 and J usage is TRBJ2-7; the D gene TCRdb calls, TRBD1, cannot be checked with no DNA. The CDR3 consists of 14 residues. Germline loops: CDR1 SGHTA, CDR2 FQGNSA. CDR3 protein: CASSLGPGSYEQYF.

The chain couples TRBV20-1 to TRBJ2-3; TCRdb reports TRBD2, a call that lacks DNA to check it against. CDR3 length: 15 residues. Germline V CDR1 and CDR2: DFQATT, SNEGSKA (reference sequence). The CDR3 sequence: CSARDVEGRGSTQYF.

This sequence joins TRBV6-5 and TRBJ2-5; the D call of TRBD1 rests on TCRdb alone, since no DNA is present to check it. The CDR3 runs to 13 residues. Germline V gene lookup returns CDR1 MNHEY and CDR2 SVGAGI. CDR3 region: CATEDRDQETQYF.

The chain employs TRBV20-1 and TRBJ2-1; lacking DNA, the TRBD1 call made by TCRdb goes unchecked. The CDR3 is made up of 14 amino acids. Germline V gives CDR1 DFQATT, CDR2 SNEGSKA (reference sequence). CDR3 protein: CSARDSGGWNEQFF.

V and J are TRBV5-1 and TRBJ2-7; TCRdb proposes TRBD1, but this gene call is untestable without DNA. The length of the CDR3 is 14 residues. CDR1 is SGHRS and CDR2 is YFSETQ in the germline V gene. CDR3 amino acids: CASSLAGTVYEQYF.

The gene calls are TRBV5-6 and TRBJ2-2; TCRdb's D gene call, TRBD1, goes unchecked for lack of DNA. The V gene's germline CDR1 is SGHDT and CDR2 YYEEEE. There are 15 residues in the CDR3. The CDR3 region is CASSGTGVDTGELFF.

The chain joins TRBV7-2 to TRBJ2-1; TCRdb's D gene call, TRBD1, goes unchecked for lack of DNA. The CDR3 runs to 13 residues. Germline CDR1 reads SGHTA; CDR2 reads FQGNSA. The CDR3 loop reads CASSLARGNEQFF.

The V call is TRBV12-3 or TRBV12-4, the J call TRBJ2-5; TCRdb picks TRBD2, but there is no DNA to check that call. This CDR3 comprises 15 residues. The CDR3 loop reads CASSLMGGAQETQYF.